Listed below are T cell receptor beta chains from one sample, sequenced in a study of blood T cell repertoires in COVID-19. Clones were read by immunoSEQ multiplex PCR, and TCRdb kept only the in-frame ones, dropping some. The data show 150,000 to 250,000 clones, around four fifths seen once. The sequenced material came from PBMCs or T cells enriched from blood (not recorded which). All receptors come from a man aged 35 to 55 who had recovered from COVID-19. The CDR3 runs from the conserved cysteine through the conserved F or W. The D gene is left open where the match is weak. Clone size is not always given. Where it is, it says once, few, many or a class for expanded clones.

CDR3 protein,CDR3 DNA,clone size,J gene,D gene,V gene
CASSVLGQGSYGYTF,TGTGCCAGCAGCGTATTGGGACAGGGATCCTATGGCTACACCTTC,NA,TRBJ1-2,TRBD1,TRBV9
CASSGTTRVAPLHF,TGTGCCAGCAGTGGTACCACTCGGGTAGCACCCCTCCACTTT,NA,TRBJ1-6,NA,TRBV6-2/TRBV6-3
CASSLASRVHF,TGTGCCAGCAGCTTAGCCTCACGGGTCCACTTT,once,TRBJ1-6,NA,TRBV11-2
CASSQEDRVNTEAFF,TGCGCCAGCAGCCAAGAAGACAGGGTGAACACTGAAGCTTTCTTT,NA,TRBJ1-1,TRBD1,TRBV4-1
CASSKQGGNQPQHF,TGTGCCAGCAGTAAACAGGGAGGCAATCAGCCCCAGCATTTT,NA,TRBJ1-5,NA,TRBV6-5
CASSTGNSGDNEQFF,TGTGCTAGCAGCACCGGGAATAGCGGCGACAATGAGCAGTTCTTC,NA,TRBJ2-1,NA,TRBV7-7
CASSFDRGYYGYTF,TGTGCCAGCAGTTTCGACAGGGGATACTATGGCTACACCTTC,NA,TRBJ1-2,TRBD1,TRBV6-5
CASRGHESETQYF,TGTGCCAGCAGAGGACATGAGTCTGAGACCCAGTACTTC,NA,TRBJ2-5,NA,TRBV6-5
CASSPTGGVTEAFF,TGCGCCAGCAGCCCGACAGGGGGCGTCACTGAAGCTTTCTTT,NA,TRBJ1-1,TRBD1,TRBV4-3
CASTFSAGLNTGELFF,TGTGCCAGCACGTTTTCGGCGGGGCTGAACACCGGGGAGCTGTTTTTT,few,TRBJ2-2,NA,TRBV28
CASSPSHAPTGFQETQYF,TGTGCCAGCTCACCTTCCCACGCCCCAACTGGTTTCCAAGAGACCCAGTACTTC,NA,TRBJ2-5,NA,TRBV18
CATSRDIREHNEQFF,TGTGCCACCAGCAGAGATATCCGGGAGCACAATGAGCAGTTCTTC,NA,TRBJ2-1,NA,TRBV15
CSVSAGSNQPQHF,TGCAGCGTGTCGGCGGGTAGCAATCAGCCCCAGCATTTT,NA,TRBJ1-5,NA,TRBV29-1
CASRAQSGELFF,TGTGCCAGCAGGGCCCAATCCGGGGAGCTGTTTTTT,NA,TRBJ2-2,NA,TRBV28
CASSPLRTDNNSPLHF,TGTGCCAGCTCACCACTGAGGACAGACAATAATTCACCCCTCCACTTT,NA,TRBJ1-6,NA,TRBV18
CASSPIKNTAKNIQYF,TGTGCCAGCAGCCCAATCAAGAACACAGCCAAAAACATTCAGTACTTC,NA,TRBJ2-4,NA,TRBV3-1/TRBV3-2
CASSPEYQETQYF,TGTGCCAGCTCACCCGAGTACCAAGAGACCCAGTACTTC,NA,TRBJ2-5,NA,TRBV18
CASSQDKGQLYNEQFF,TGCGCCAGCAGCCAAGATAAGGGACAGCTCTACAATGAGCAGTTCTTC,NA,TRBJ2-1,TRBD1,TRBV4-3
CASSAGDWLDTQYF,TGTGCCAGCAGCGCGGGGGACTGGCTCGATACGCAGTATTTT,NA,TRBJ2-3,NA,TRBV9
CASSHGLAGAYEQYF,TGTGCCAGCAGCCATGGACTAGCGGGAGCCTACGAGCAGTACTTC,NA,TRBJ2-7,TRBD2,TRBV11-2
CASSFMLLENTEAFF,TGTGCCAGCAGCTTTATGCTTTTAGAGAACACTGAAGCTTTCTTT,NA,TRBJ1-1,NA,TRBV7-2
CASSLLGPNQPQHF,TGTGCCAGCAGCCTCCTGGGCCCTAATCAGCCCCAGCATTTT,NA,TRBJ1-5,NA,TRBV27
CASSPLGDTEAFF,TGTGCCAGCAGTCCCTTAGGGGACACTGAAGCTTTCTTT,NA,TRBJ1-1,NA,TRBV6-5
CASSVSSGRERTQYF,TGTGCCAGCAGCGTCTCTAGCGGGAGAGAGCGTACGCAGTATTTT,NA,TRBJ2-3,TRBD2,TRBV9
CASSEMTGEEKLFF,TGTGCCAGCAGTGAAATGACAGGGGAGGAAAAACTGTTTTTT,few,TRBJ1-4,TRBD1,TRBV25-1